The rows below give T cell receptor beta chains drawn from one sample of a study of human T cells and chemical hapten exposure. MiXCR, run by TCRdb on the RACE reads, gives a single entry per CDR3 protein. Of about 380,000 distinct CDR3 sequences listed, 5.1% are singletons. Material: whole blood, obtained in connection with sensitization to the hapten diphenylcyclopropenone (DPC). The receptors stem from a woman between 45 and 65 years old with alopecia areata. Some clones in this sample may be carry-over from other donors' samples. Both conserved end residues are part of each CDR3. A D gene is named only where the DNA matches it firmly. Expanded clones get a size class; other rows say once, few or many, or leave the size out.

cdr3_nt cdr3_aa v_call clone_size j_call d_call
TGCAGTGCTGCAGGGTTTAACTCCGGAAACACCATATATTTT CSAAGFNSGNTIYF TRBV20-1 few TRBJ1-3 -
TGCAGTGCTAGAAAAACAGGGGGAGCGGTGAGCACTGAAGCTTTCTTT CSARKTGGAVSTEAFF TRBV20-1 few TRBJ1-1 TRBD1
TGTGCCAGCAGCCACTCCAACCCCAGGGAGGGCTACGAGCAGTACTTC CASSHSNPREGYEQYF TRBV6-5 few TRBJ2-7 TRBD2
TGTGCCAGCAGCTTTAACAGGGACAATGAGCAGTTCTTC CASSFNRDNEQFF TRBV7-9 - TRBJ2-1 -
TGTGCCACCAGCAGCAATATAGGCAGGGGAGATACGCAGTATTTT CATSSNIGRGDTQYF TRBV15 many TRBJ2-3 -
TGTGCCAGCAGCGGGGACGGCAATCAGCCCCAGCATTTT CASSGDGNQPQHF TRBV7-9 - TRBJ1-5 -
TGTGCCAGCAGCCCCGCGGGGTGGAAAGAGACCCAGTACTTC CASSPAGWKETQYF TRBV7-2 - TRBJ2-5 -
TGTGCCAGCAGTTTATCGAGAGCAGAGACCCAGTACTTC CASSLSRAETQYF TRBV27 many TRBJ2-5 -
TGTGCCAGCAGCCAAGGCGGGGGATTCAACTATGGCTACACCTTC CASSQGGGFNYGYTF TRBV3-1 many TRBJ1-2 -
TGTGCCAGCAGTTACGAGGCAGGGCCTAGCGAGCAGTACTTC CASSYEAGPSEQYF TRBV6-5 many TRBJ2-7 -
TGTGCCAGCAGCTTCGACTACAATGAGCAGTTCTTC CASSFDYNEQFF TRBV7-9 many TRBJ2-1 -
TGCGCCAGCAGCTCAACGGGAGATACGCAGTATTTT CASSSTGDTQYF TRBV7-9 many TRBJ2-3 -
TGTGCCAGCAGTATGACTAGCGCCGACACAGATACGCAGTATTTT CASSMTSADTDTQYF TRBV6-5 few TRBJ2-3 TRBD2
TGTGCCAGCAGCGCCATAACAGGGGGACATTCACCCCTCCACTTT CASSAITGGHSPLHF TRBV3-1 - TRBJ1-6 TRBD1
TGCGCCAGCAGCCAAGATGCCGGGGGCAGCACCGGGGAGCTGTTTTTT CASSQDAGGSTGELFF TRBV4-3 - TRBJ2-2 -